This T cell receptor (beta chain) was sequenced for a study of monozygotic twins with inflammatory bowel disease (dated by TCRdb to about 2019). For the study in its entirety: The full study comprised around 30 monozygotic twin pairs: nine German pairs (four IBD-concordant, five IBD-discordant) and 19 IBD-discordant Danish pairs. Each individual had, on average, about 151 000 unique TCRalpha sequences and 181 000 unique TCRbeta sequences available for analysis. Within discordant pairs, disease-associated traits were sought mainly by comparing IBD patients with their genetically identical healthy co-twins.

Per the germline V gene, SGHRS is the CDR1 and YFSETQ is the CDR2. Measured from the cysteine to the phenylalanine, the CDR3 is 14 residues long. No coding sequence is recorded. With respect to this clonotype: The antigen it recognizes is unknown.

Library preparation employed 5' RACE. For each TCR library, 3,000 to 4,000 ng of total RNA was used. For each sample, cDNA synthesis was carried out in eight separate reactions using SMARTScribe reverse transcriptase. During cDNA synthesis, template switching introduced unique molecular identifiers that contained a 6-nucleotide sample barcode. TCRalpha and TCRbeta cDNA was amplified in two nested PCRs of approximately 16 and 10 cycles, and bead purification was carried out after each PCR. Before amplification, the cDNA was both treated with uracil DNA-glycosylase and purified with the QIAquick PCR purification kit. The second PCR was the step at which Illumina TruSeq-compatible adapters and sample-specific barcodes were added. TapeStation and Qubit were used to check library quality and concentration, and 5 ng of each library went into the pool. Pooled libraries were sequenced on an Illumina HiSeq2500 single-index Rapid Run with 2 x 100 bp reads and custom sequencing primers. The study's own analysis went as follows. MiGEC version 1.2.6 was used for UMI-based consensus assembly to correct PCR and sequencing errors. MiXCR version 2.1.1 was used to carry out V(D)J alignment, clonotype assembly and CDR3 extraction. Gene usage, clonotype sharing and MAIT/NKT TCR abundance were normalised by analysing the top 1000, 10 000 and 20 000 clonotypes per sample. After downsampling to 27 000 UMIs, diversity was calculated as the inverse Simpson index using the vegan R package. Paired Mann-Whitney U tests were applied to discordant twin pairs, with Benjamini-Hochberg correction for multiple testing. TCRdb reanalyzed the reads, keeping one entry per CDR3 protein sequence and omitting DNA. TCRdb, not the original authors, processed these V and J calls. The table held for this sample gives approximately 400,000 distinct CDR3 sequences. 2% to 3% of the sample belongs to the ten largest clones.

A roughly 2.5 ml peripheral blood sample was drawn into PAXgene tubes per donor and stored at -80°C. Total RNA was isolated from whole blood with the PAXgene blood miRNA kit on an automated QIAcube, without T cell sorting. Peripheral blood from monozygotic twin pairs, either concordant or discordant for inflammatory bowel disease, underwent deep TCRalpha and TCRbeta repertoire profiling that used unique molecular barcoding. Smoking habits were recorded for all twin pairs, with individuals classified as current, former or never smokers. Overall results and qualifications from the work: No single strong signal or clonotype linked to IBD turned up in the results, so the idea that one exists was not supported. A decrease in TCRbeta repertoire diversity, as measured by inverse Simpson index, was observed in IBD patients compared with their healthy co-twins. Because patients were on differing immunosuppressive treatments, the repertoires may have picked up extra background noise and inter-individual variability. The analysis was unable to tell different T cell subtypes apart. Repertoire similarity did not differ between concordant and discordant twins, possibly due to limited statistical power. Compared with healthy twins, IBD patients had fewer clonotypes in common with other individuals, a difference most pronounced in patients showing signs of disease activity.

Recombination joined TRBV5-1 with TRBJ2-7. This clonotype originated in a human donor with ulcerative colitis or Crohn's disease, or a healthy co-twin of an affected twin (not recorded which). Sequencing used blood. The CDR3 corresponds to CASSLAVGVHEQYF.